This passage covers 21 T cell receptor beta chains from one sample sequenced in a study of blood T cells in healthy people across ages. Together with a sample-barcoded 5' primer, a J-beta primer mix was included in a second PCR lasting about 7 to 12 cycles. TCRdb re-called the 5' RACE reads with MiXCR, one entry per CDR3 protein. The sample has around 820,000 distinct CDR3 sequences; just under 25% are singletons. The data also belong to a second study, concerning T cells of mothers and their children.

Specimen: blood. These receptors came from a boy aged 5-17 years in good health.

The chain uses TRBV4-3 and TRBJ2-3, with a possible D match to TRBD2 (5 bases). The CDR3 runs 15 residues. Germline CDR1 is LGHNA and CDR2 is YSLEER. V shed 0 bases and J shed 6 bases, with 13 bases lying between them. As DNA, the CDR3 is TGCGCCAGCAGCCAAGAGCGAGGAGGTGTGGATACGCAGTATTTT. This gives the protein CASSQERGGVDTQYF.

The genes are TRBV7-9 and TRBJ2-5; a weak D match, TRBD1 (5 bases). The CDR3 length is 14 residues. Germline V gene data show CDR1 as SEHNR and CDR2 as FQNEAQ (reference sequence). V was cut by 5 bases and J by 4 bases, with 14 bases left in between. The CDR3, as DNA: TGTGCCAGCAGCGGTCCAGCCCAGGGAGAGACCCAGTACTTC. It is translated as CASSGPAQGETQYF.

This clonotype appeared a few times. V gene TRBV6-2 or TRBV6-3 combines with J gene TRBJ2-7; 10 bases match TRBD1. The V gene end was trimmed by 2 bases and the J gene end by 2 bases; junction bases not matched to a gene: 3. The CDR3 has 15 amino acids. The germline V gene encodes CDR1 MNHEY and CDR2 SVGEGT. In DNA form, the CDR3 reads TGTGCCAGCAGTTACACCGGGACAGGGGCCTACGAGCAGTACTTC. Translation gives CASSYTGTGAYEQYF.

This clonotype was observed a few times. V and J are TRBV7-2 and TRBJ2-2; a possible D gene is TRBD2 (5 bases). CDR3 length equals 16 residues. V gave up 0 bases and J gave up 4 bases, with 12 bases separating them. Germline values: CDR1 SGHTA, CDR2 FQGNSA. The chain's CDR3 is CASSLARAVGTGELFF. The CDR3 DNA follows: TGTGCCAGCAGCTTAGCGAGGGCAGTAGGCACCGGGGAGCTGTTTTTT.

The genes are TRBV15 and TRBJ2-3, with D possibly TRBD2 on 5 matching bases. The CDR3 sequence is 15 residues long. From germline, CDR1 is LNHNV and CDR2 YYDKDF (reference sequence). The V and J ends lost 1 base and 2 bases respectively, with 10 bases between them. CDR3 residues: CATSRVSGPTDTQYF. The CDR3 DNA follows: TGTGCCACCAGCAGAGTCAGCGGTCCCACAGATACGCAGTATTTT.

The V and J genes are TRBV7-2 and TRBJ2-7; a possible D gene is TRBD2 (5 bases). V was trimmed by 5 bases and J by 6 bases, leaving 17 bases between them. CDR3 length equals 14 residues. CDR1 is SGHTA and CDR2 is FQGNSA in the germline V gene. The CDR3 here is CASSIGSRAAEQYF. DNA of the CDR3: TGTGCCAGCAGCATAGGATCGCGGGCAGCCGAGCAGTACTTC. The whole variable domain, filled in from reference TRBV7-2 and TRBJ2-7, reads GAGVSQSPSNKVTEKGKDVELRCDPISGHTALYWYRQSLGQGLEFLIYFQGNSAPDKSGLPSDRFSAERTGGSVSTLTIQRTQQEDSAVYLCASSIGSRAAEQYFGPGTRLTVT.

The V call is TRBV28, the J call TRBJ2-5, with 13 nucleotides matching TRBD2. V trimming: 4 bases; J trimming: 2 bases; junction bases outside the gene matches: 7. The CDR3 is 17 residues long. Germline CDR1 reads MDHEN; CDR2 reads SYDVKM. DNA for the CDR3: TGTGCCAGCAGTTCCCCTGGGACTAGCGGGGCTCAAGAGACCCAGTACTTC. Translation gives CASSSPGTSGAQETQYF. The full variable domain, with the rest looked up from reference TRBV28 and TRBJ2-5, is DVKVTQSSRYLVKRTGEKVFLECVQDMDHENMFWYRQDPGLGLRLIYFSYDVKMKEKGDIPEGYSVSREKKERFSLILESASTNQTSMYLCASSSPGTSGAQETQYFGPGTRLLVL.

The rearrangement uses TRBV9 and TRBJ2-1, with D unclear. Germline CDR1 SGDLS, CDR2 YYNGEE. The CDR3 has 13 amino acids. With 0 bases removed from V and 8 bases from J, the gap between germline ends came to 9 bases. CDR3 DNA sequence: TGTGCCAGCAGCGTAGGAGGAAAGGATGAGCAGTTCTTC. This encodes CASSVGGKDEQFF.

This clonotype was counted between two and nine times. One base away lies a much larger clone, so this may be a sequencing read error. This sequence joins TRBV28 and TRBJ1-1; D is undetermined. Germline CDR1 reads MDHEN; CDR2 reads SYDVKM. V lost 2 bases, J lost 4 bases, and 8 bases lay in between. This CDR3 is 13 amino acids long. CDR3 DNA sequence: TGTGCCAGCAGTTTACACGAGGTCACTGAAGCTTTCTTT. Residues: CASSLHEVTEAFF.

The chain has TRBV9 and TRBJ2-3, with D perhaps TRBD2 (5 bases). V was clipped by 0 bases and J by 3 bases, with 11 bases between them. The V gene's germline CDR1 is SGDLS and CDR2 YYNGEE. The CDR3 runs to 15 residues. The CDR3 sequence is CASSVDTGWTDTQYF. The CDR3 DNA reads as TGTGCCAGCAGCGTAGATACGGGGTGGACAGATACGCAGTATTTT.

This clonotype was detected a few times. The CDR3 is CASSQDDRINYGYTF. CDR3 DNA: TGTGCCAGCAGCCAAGACGACCGGATTAACTATGGCTACACCTTC. The V call is TRBV7-9, the J call TRBJ1-2; D call uncertain. The CDR3 totals 15 residues. Trimming pared 5 bases from V and 1 base from J, leaving 14 bases between. CDR1 and CDR2 from the germline V gene are SEHNR and FQNEAQ (reference sequence).

This clonotype has a handful of counts. The chain carries TRBV2 and TRBJ1-1; 9 bases are a match to TRBD1. This CDR3 has 14 amino acids. Trimming removed 4 bases from V and 5 bases from J; junction bases left unmatched: 5. Germline lookup yields CDR1 SNHLY and CDR2 FYNNEI. The DNA of the CDR3 is TGTGCCAGCAGTGCACAGGGGGCGCAGACTGAAGCTTTCTTT. This sequence encodes CASSAQGAQTEAFF.

The chain combines TRBV7-8 with TRBJ2-3; a possible D gene is TRBD1 (5 bases). This CDR3 has 16 amino acids. Germline V gives CDR1 SGHVS, CDR2 FQNEAQ. Trimming shortened V by 4 bases and J by 1 base, and 15 bases separated the two germline ends. This CDR3 is CASSSQGRGGTDTQYF. The CDR3 nucleotides are TGTGCCAGCAGCTCCCAGGGCCGCGGAGGCACAGATACGCAGTATTTT.

The chain carries TRBV7-9 and TRBJ2-3; 13 bases align to TRBD2. Germline CDR1 reads SEHNR; CDR2 reads FQNEAQ (reference sequence). The J segment lost 2 bases and the V segment lost 5 bases, leaving 4 bases of the junction unmatched. This CDR3 comprises 16 residues. The CDR3 sequence is CASSRLAGGFTDTQYF. CDR3 nucleotides: TGTGCCAGCAGCCGACTAGCGGGGGGTTTCACAGATACGCAGTATTTT.

V usage is TRBV25-1 and J usage is TRBJ1-2; a possible D gene is TRBD1 (5 bases). The CDR3 loop spans 14 amino acids. V lost 2 bases to trimming and J lost 5 bases, with 12 bases between them. Germline assignment: CDR1 MGHDK and CDR2 SYGVNS. The CDR3 region has the DNA TGTGCCAGCAGTGAACCAGGGTTGGCGTATGGCTACACCTTC. It yields the protein CASSEPGLAYGYTF.

This clonotype has a handful of counts. The chain combines TRBV27 with TRBJ2-5; tentative D call: TRBD2 (5 bases). The CDR3 sequence is 11 residues long. CDR1 and CDR2 from the germline V gene are MNHEY and SMNVEV (reference sequence). The V end was cut by 6 bases, the J end by 9 bases, with 11 bases between. The CDR3 is CASSVDGAQYF. The CDR3 DNA reads as TGTGCCAGCAGCGTCGACGGGGCCCAGTACTTC.

The rearrangement uses TRBV7-8 and TRBJ1-5, with D hard to call. The CDR3 has 13 amino acids. V gave up 4 bases and J gave up 15 bases, with 19 bases separating them. From germline, CDR1 is SGHVS and CDR2 FQNEAQ. The CDR3 bases are TGTGCCAGCAGCTCGCATATAAGTCGTGGTCGGCATTTT. Encoded protein: CASSSHISRGRHF.

This clonotype was detected a few times. The chain links TRBV15 to TRBJ1-1; D gene ambiguous. The germline gives CDR1 LNHNV, CDR2 YYDKDF (reference sequence). Trimming pared 3 bases from V and 3 bases from J, leaving 8 bases between. The CDR3 loop spans 13 amino acids. The CDR3 loop reads CATSRVFDTEAFF. The CDR3 DNA reads as TGTGCCACCAGCAGGGTCTTCGACACTGAAGCTTTCTTT.

This clonotype occurred a few times. CDR3 in amino acids: CASSRRSEQFF. The CDR3, as DNA: TGTGCCAGCAGTCGCCGGAGCGAGCAGTTCTTC. The chain has TRBV6-2 or TRBV6-3 and TRBJ2-1; D unclear. The germline CDR1 and CDR2 sequences are MNHEY and SVGEGT. The V end lost 5 bases, the J end lost 10 bases, and 9 bases lay between the germline ends. This CDR3 spans 11 amino acids.

CDR3 coding DNA: TGTGCCACCTCTTGGACAGGGGAGAACTACGAGCAGTACTTC. It encodes CATSWTGENYEQYF. J is TRBJ2-7 and V is TRBV6-1, with 9 positions matching TRBD1. This CDR3 contains 14 residues. V dropped 10 bases and J dropped 3; count of bases not matched to a gene: 10. Germline CDR1 is MNHNS and CDR2 is SASEGT.

This sequence joins TRBV9 and TRBJ1-1; TRBD1 agrees at 7 bases. This CDR3 comprises 13 residues. CDR1 and CDR2 from the germline V gene are SGDLS and YYNGEE. V lost 3 bases, J lost 7 bases, and 6 bases stayed unmatched. The CDR3, as DNA: TGTGCCAGCAGCGAGGGGACAGCTTTTGAAGCTTTCTTT. It codes for CASSEGTAFEAFF.